The 17 T cell receptor beta chains below were found in one sample sequenced in a study of T cells in Graves' hyperthyroidism and ophthalmopathy. There were TCR beta CDR3 regions amplified from RNA transcripts. TCR CDR3 underwent first-round RT-PCR with the HTBI primer set. TCRdb reprocessed the multiplex PCR reads via MiXCR and lists one record per CDR3 protein. The sample has 250,000 to 300,000 distinct CDR3 sequences, roughly 19% seen once. Sequences were obtained from blood. Source of these receptors: a man aged 50-59 years with Graves' ophthalmopathy.

The chain recombines TRBV7-9 with TRBJ2-1; 14 positions agree with TRBD2. Germline CDR1 and CDR2: SEHNR and FQNEAQ (reference sequence). The V segment lost 5 bases and the J segment 0 bases; nucleotides outside the gene matches: 12. The CDR3 loop spans 20 amino acids. Here the CDR3 DNA reads TGTGCCAGCAGCCGCTACGGGACTAGCGGGAGCGACTCCTCCTACAATGAGCAGTTCTTC. Its protein product is CASSRYGTSGSDSSYNEQFF.

The CDR3 DNA reads as TGCGCCAGCAGCTCCTCTGGTTGGGGGCACTCTGGAAACACCATATATTTT. This encodes CASSSSGWGHSGNTIYF. The V gene is TRBV5-1, the J gene TRBJ1-3, with D perhaps matching TRBD1 (6 bases). Looked up from germline, CDR1 is SGHRS and CDR2 is YFSETQ. This CDR3 has 17 amino acids. The V end was cut by 3 bases, the J end by 0 bases, with 16 bases between.

The chain has TRBV10-3 and TRBJ1-1; D may be TRBD1 (5 bases). The V gene's germline CDR1 is ENHRY and CDR2 SYGVKD. Trimming took 0 bases from V and 4 from J, leaving 9 bases between them. The CDR3 contains 14 residues. The CDR3 loop is CAISESLGGTEAFF. The CDR3 DNA is TGTGCCATCAGTGAGTCGCTGGGGGGCACTGAAGCTTTCTTT.

The chain is built from TRBV29-1 and TRBJ1-1; unclear D gene. The CDR3 totals 11 residues. Per the germline V gene, CDR1 is SQVTM and CDR2 is ANQGSEA. V lost 3 bases to trimming and J lost 8 bases, with 10 bases between them. CDR3 in DNA: TGCAGCGTTGATCGGGCTAGGGAAGCTTTCTTT. Translated: CSVDRAREAFF.

The sample holds many counts of this clonotype. The chain uses TRBV27 and TRBJ1-2, with D possibly matching TRBD1 (5 bases). Looked up from germline, CDR1 is MNHEY and CDR2 is SMNVEV (reference sequence). The V gene lost 5 bases and the J gene lost 8 bases, with 21 bases spanning the gap. The CDR3 is 15 amino acids. The CDR3 sequence is CASSPGWGPNSGYTF. The DNA of the CDR3 is TGTGCCAGCAGTCCAGGTTGGGGCCCTAACTCGGGCTACACCTTC.

The sample holds many counts of this clonotype. The CDR3 is CASTKREVEESSNEQFF. CDR3 DNA sequence: TGTGCCAGCACGAAAAGAGAGGTGGAGGAATCGAGCAATGAGCAGTTCTTC. The J gene is TRBJ2-1, the V gene TRBV12-3 or TRBV12-4, with D possibly matching TRBD2 (5 bases). Trimming removed 7 bases at V and 6 bases at J, with 25 bases between. The CDR3 extends over 17 amino acids.

This chain connects TRBV27 to TRBJ2-5; unclear D gene. This CDR3 contains 14 residues. Germline V gives CDR1 MNHEY, CDR2 SMNVEV (reference sequence). The V gene lost 6 bases and the J gene lost 8 bases, with 19 bases spanning the gap. In DNA form, the CDR3 reads TGTGCCAGCAGCAACATCCCAGTCAAGAGAACCCAGTACTTC. Residues: CASSNIPVKRTQYF.

The sample holds many counts of this clonotype. The chain couples TRBV12-3 or TRBV12-4 to TRBJ2-7; 8 bases are shared with TRBD2. This CDR3 has 15 amino acids. V lost 6 bases, J lost 1 base, and 8 bases stayed unmatched. CDR3 sequence reads: CASRAGTRGSYEQYF. Here the CDR3 DNA reads TGTGCCAGCAGGGCCGGGACTAGAGGATCCTACGAGCAGTACTTC.

This clonotype was observed many times. V usage is TRBV30 and J usage is TRBJ1-5; tentatively, D is TRBD1 (6 bases). Per germline, CDR1 GTSNPN and CDR2 SVGIG (reference sequence). The CDR3 runs to 15 residues. Trimming shortened V by 0 bases and J by 4 bases, and 13 bases separated the two germline ends. CDR3 DNA: TGTGCCTGGAGTGTACCGAAGGACAGTAATCAGCCCCAGCATTTT. It codes for CAWSVPKDSNQPQHF.

The sample holds a few counts of this clonotype. One end of the junction is discordant with germline, which a read error may explain. The chain joins TRBV5-1 to TRBJ2-2; D possibly uses TRBD1 or TRBD2 (5 bases each). Germline V gene lookup returns CDR1 SGHRS and CDR2 YFSETQ. This CDR3 has 15 amino acids. DNA of the CDR3: TGCGCCAGCAGCGTCGACAGTCCCAACACCGGGGAGCTATTTTTT. Amino acids: CASSVDSPNTGELFF.

This clonotype was seen only a few times. A junction boundary mismatches the germline segment, possibly from a read error. The V call is TRBV6-1, the J call TRBJ2-3; 11 nucleotides align to TRBD2. The CDR3 runs to 18 residues. Germline CDR1 MNHNS, CDR2 SASEGT. CDR3 loop: CAISEISSGRSAKGTQYF. The CDR3, as DNA: TGTGCCATCAGTGAGATCTCTAGCGGGAGGTCCGCTAAGGGTACGCAGTATTTT.

In its sample, this clonotype was seen many times. The chain couples TRBV11-2 to TRBJ2-7; tentatively, D is TRBD1 (6 bases). V dropped 5 bases and J dropped 3 bases, with 8 bases sitting between them. The CDR3 runs 12 residues. Germline V lookup: CDR1 SGHAT, CDR2 FQNNGV. CDR3 in DNA: TGTGCCAGCAGCCGGGGACACTACGAGCAGTACTTC. Its protein product is CASSRGHYEQYF. Combining the CDR3 with reference TRBV11-2 and TRBJ2-7 gives the whole variable domain EAGVAQSPRYKIIEKRQSVAFWCNPISGHATLYWYQQILGQGPKLLIQFQNNGVVDDSQLPKDRFSAERLKGVDSTLKIQPAKLEDSAVYLCASSRGHYEQYFGPGTRLTVT.

This clonotype showed up just a few times. The chain couples TRBV12-3 or TRBV12-4 to TRBJ2-5; no clear D gene. There are 14 residues in the CDR3. V shed 0 bases and J shed 5 bases, with 10 bases lying between them. The CDR3 reads CASSLADLRETQYF. The DNA of the CDR3 is TGTGCCAGCAGTTTAGCGGATCTAAGGGAGACCCAGTACTTC.

This clonotype was seen ten or more times. This rearrangement joins TRBV28 to TRBJ2-7; D is perhaps TRBD1 (6 bases). Germline-derived CDR1 and CDR2 are MDHEN and SYDVKM. The CDR3 is 13 residues long. V gave up 8 bases and J gave up 0 bases, with 11 bases separating them. As DNA, the CDR3 is TGTGCCAGCCAGGGGAACTACTCCTACGAGCAGTACTTC. Residues: CASQGNYSYEQYF.

The J gene is TRBJ2-7, the V gene TRBV6-2 or TRBV6-3, with unresolved D. This CDR3 is built from 12 residues. Between the trimmed V and J ends, which lost 2 bases and 7 bases, there was a span of 9 bases. The germline gives CDR1 MNHEY, CDR2 SVGEGT. The CDR3 protein is CASSYGEDEQYF. CDR3 nucleotides: TGTGCCAGCAGTTACGGAGAGGATGAGCAGTACTTC.

The V and J genes are TRBV10-3 and TRBJ2-1, with TRBD2 identical over 10 bases. From germline, CDR1 is ENHRY and CDR2 SYGVKD. V was clipped by 7 bases and J by 8 bases; unmatched bases: 8. CDR3 length: 14 residues. DNA of the CDR3: TGTGCCATCAAAGCGGGAGGGCCTATAGATGAGCAGTTCTTC. Translating it yields CAIKAGGPIDEQFF.

This clonotype occurred a few times. The chain combines TRBV14 with TRBJ2-3, with 11 bases identical to TRBD2. Germline CDR1 reads SGHDN; CDR2 reads FVKESK. V was clipped by 3 bases and J by 4 bases; unmatched bases: 3. This CDR3 contains 15 residues. CDR3 residues: CASSQTSGKADTQYF. As DNA, the CDR3 is TGTGCCAGCAGCCAGACTAGCGGGAAAGCAGATACGCAGTATTTT. Full variable domain (missing parts from reference TRBV14 and TRBJ2-3): EAGVTQFPSHSVIEKGQTVTLRCDPISGHDNLYWYRRVMGKEIKFLLHFVKESKQDESGMPNNRFLAERTGGTYSTLKVQPAELEDSGVYFCASSQTSGKADTQYFGPGTRLTVL.